One TCR beta chain is described in this entry. A much larger clone is a single base away; this may be a read error. V shed 3 bases and J shed 7 bases, with 9 bases lying between them. The CDR3 runs to 11 residues. CDR1 is DFQATT and CDR2 is SNEGSKA in the germline V gene (reference sequence). These data are taken from a study of T cells in Graves' hyperthyroidism and ophthalmopathy. It was uncontrolled infection, other autoimmune disease, pregnancy or lactation that excluded patients. Regions amplified from RNA transcripts were the TCR beta CDR3 regions. First-round RT-PCR of the TCR CDR3 relied on the HTBI primer set. TCRdb processed the multiplex PCR reads anew with MiXCR; each CDR3 protein has one entry. The sample records hundreds of thousands of distinct CDR3 sequences, 45% being singletons.

The source is an adult man with Graves' disease, either hyperthyroidism or ophthalmopathy (not recorded which). The sequenced sample was peripheral blood or thyroid tissue (not recorded which). The chain recombines TRBV20-1 with TRBJ1-2, with a tentative D call TRBD1 (5 bases). The CDR3 DNA follows: TGCAGTGCTAGCCCCGGGGCTGGCTACACCTTC. It translates to CSASPGAGYTF.